This is a list of T cell receptor beta chains from one sample in a study of blood T cell repertoires in COVID-19. The table came from immunoSEQ multiplex PCR; TCRdb's copy has only in-frame clones and leaves some out. The top ten hold 4.5% of the sample, which has over 85,000 clones, around 84% seen once. Sequencing input: peripheral blood. The receptors originated from a human donor in a cohort sampled during active COVID-19. Each CDR3 is given with its conserved first and last residue. A D gene is named only where the DNA matches it firmly. For some rows the clone size is stated as once, few or many, or as a class when expanded; others skip it.

j_call,v_call,cdr3_length,d_call,clone_size,cdr3_nt,cdr3_aa
TRBJ2-4,TRBV6-1,16,.,.,TGTGCCAGCAGTGAAGCCTCTGGGCGAGCCAAAAACATTCAGTACTTC,CASSEASGRAKNIQYF
TRBJ2-3,TRBV5-1,14,.,.,TGCGCCAGCAGCTTGCTCCAACCAGGCGATACGCAGTATTTT,CASSLLQPGDTQYF
TRBJ2-2,TRBV9,16,TRBD1,.,TGTGCCAGCAGCGCCCGGGACAGGGGGACGGGCGGGGAGCTGTTTTTT,CASSARDRGTGGELFF
TRBJ1-1,TRBV7-9,15,TRBD1,.,TGTGCCAGCAGCTTAGGGACAGGGGCGAACACTGAAGCTTTCTTT,CASSLGTGANTEAFF
TRBJ2-5,TRBV24-1,18,TRBD1,.,TGTGCCACCAGTGATCCCACGGGACAGGGAAGCGGTCAAGAGACCCAGTACTTC,CATSDPTGQGSGQETQYF
TRBJ2-7,TRBV18,13,.,.,TGTGCCAGCTCACCAATGCCAGGGGACGAGCAGTACTTC,CASSPMPGDEQYF
TRBJ1-6,TRBV4-3,15,.,.,TGCGCCAGCAGCCACGGCCGGGTGCAGAATTCACCCCTCCACTTT,CASSHGRVQNSPLHF
TRBJ2-7,TRBV29-1,11,.,.,TGCAGCGGATACTATGGCTACGAGCAGTACTTC,CSGYYGYEQYF
TRBJ1-1,TRBV5-6,15,TRBD1,once,TGTGCCAGCAGCTTGGACAGGGGACTGGGCACTGAAGCTTTCTTT,CASSLDRGLGTEAFF
TRBJ2-3,TRBV6-5,15,TRBD1,.,TGTGCCAGCAGTAGGGGACAGGGGAGCGCAGATACGCAGTATTTT,CASSRGQGSADTQYF
TRBJ2-1,TRBV6-2/TRBV6-3,16,TRBD1,.,TGTGCCAGCAGTTCCTGGGGGACAGGAACATACAATGAGCAGTTCTTC,CASSSWGTGTYNEQFF
TRBJ2-3,TRBV15,17,TRBD2,.,TGTGCCACCAGCAGAGTGGGAAACGGGGGGGCCGGAGATACGCAGTATTTT,CATSRVGNGGAGDTQYF
TRBJ1-2,TRBV28,14,TRBD1,.,TGTGCCAGCAGTGCCCCAGGGACAGGTAACGGCTACACCTTC,CASSAPGTGNGYTF
TRBJ1-5,TRBV6-2/TRBV6-3,13,.,.,TGTGCCAGCAGTTACTTGGAGAATCAGCCCCAGCATTTT,CASSYLENQPQHF
TRBJ2-1,TRBV28,12,TRBD2,.,TGTGCCAGCAACTCGGGGGGGAATGAGCAGTTCTTC,CASNSGGNEQFF
TRBJ2-7,TRBV28,14,.,.,TGTGCCAGCAGCGAGGAAGGCAGCTCCTACGAGCAGTACTTC,CASSEEGSSYEQYF
TRBJ1-1,TRBV7-6,16,.,.,TGTGCCAGCAGCTTAAGATCTAGCAGCTACAACACTGAAGCTTTCTTT,CASSLRSSSYNTEAFF
TRBJ1-4,TRBV4-1,14,.,many,TGCGCCAGCGCGAGGTTAGGCTTTAATGAAAAACTGTTTTTT,CASARLGFNEKLFF
TRBJ1-4,TRBV9,15,.,.,TGTGCCAGCAGCGTAGGGGCAGGGGTGGATGAAAAACTGTTTTTT,CASSVGAGVDEKLFF
TRBJ1-2,TRBV4-3,16,TRBD1,few,TGCGCCAGCAGCCCCGACCGTCGAGACAGGGATTATGGCTACACCTTC,CASSPDRRDRDYGYTF
TRBJ2-3,TRBV5-1,14,TRBD1,.,TGCGCCAGCAGCCTGGACAGGGTGGCAGATACGCAGTATTTT,CASSLDRVADTQYF
TRBJ2-7,TRBV18,15,.,once,TGTGCCAGCTCACCACCAACAGGTCAGACCTACGAGCAGTACTTC,CASSPPTGQTYEQYF
TRBJ1-1,TRBV28,14,.,.,TGTGCCAGCAGTTTATTTCAGGGTAAGACTGAAGCTTTCTTT,CASSLFQGKTEAFF
TRBJ1-5,TRBV30,14,.,.,TGTGCCTGGAACCTAGGACAGTTAGGGCAGCCCCAGCATTTT,CAWNLGQLGQPQHF
TRBJ1-5,TRBV28,14,.,.,TGTGCCAGCAGTTTTTGGTCGGAGAATCAGCCCCAGCATTTT,CASSFWSENQPQHF
TRBJ1-2,TRBV4-3,17,TRBD1,.,TGCGCCAGCAGCCAAGCCAGGACAGGTGGGCACCCATATGGCTACACCTTC,CASSQARTGGHPYGYTF
TRBJ2-3,TRBV5-6,16,.,.,TGTGCCAGCAGCTTGGCCCCCCGACAGGTCACAGATACGCAGTATTTT,CASSLAPRQVTDTQYF
TRBJ2-7,TRBV24-1,15,TRBD1,few,TGTGCCACCAGCTCCGACCGACAGGGATTTTACGAGCAGTACTTC,CATSSDRQGFYEQYF
TRBJ1-2,TRBV27,16,.,.,TGTGCCAGCAGTTCAACTCTGGGCAGGGTGGACTATGGCTACACCTTC,CASSSTLGRVDYGYTF
TRBJ1-2,TRBV6-1,16,.,.,TGTGCCAGCAGTGCACAGGGCACACGTGCTAACTATGGCTACACCTTC,CASSAQGTRANYGYTF
TRBJ1-4,TRBV18,16,.,.,TGTGCCAGCTCACCACCGGGGAGACCAACTAATGAAAAACTGTTTTTT,CASSPPGRPTNEKLFF
TRBJ2-7,TRBV7-2,14,.,.,TGTGCCAGCAGCTTACGGGACACACTCTACGAGCAGTACTTC,CASSLRDTLYEQYF
TRBJ1-5,TRBV7-9,17,TRBD1,few,TGTGCCAGCAGCTTAGAATTCGGGACAGGGGCTGATCAGCCCCAGCATTTT,CASSLEFGTGADQPQHF
TRBJ1-5,TRBV7-9,14,.,.,TGTGCCAGCAGCTTCCCAGGGCCCAATCAGCCCCAGCATTTT,CASSFPGPNQPQHF
TRBJ2-1,TRBV9,15,.,.,TGTGCCAGCAGCGGGGGGCTAGCGGTCGGATTGTTGCAGTTCTTC,CASSGGLAVGLLQFF
TRBJ1-6,TRBV2,13,.,.,TGTGCCAGCAGCGCAGATACTAATTCACCCCTCCACTTT,CASSADTNSPLHF
TRBJ2-1,TRBV6-5,15,.,.,TGTGCCAGCACCGACCAGGGGCTTAGGTACAATGAGCAGTTCTTC,CASTDQGLRYNEQFF
TRBJ2-5,TRBV2,15,TRBD1,.,TGTGCCAGCAGTACGGGGACAGCGGTAAAAGAGACCCAGTACTTC,CASSTGTAVKETQYF
TRBJ2-5,TRBV7-2,14,TRBD1,few,TGTGCCAGCAGCCCTCAGACAGGGTCAGAGACCCAGTACTTC,CASSPQTGSETQYF
TRBJ2-7,TRBV11-1,14,.,once,TGTGCCAGCAGCTCCCGACAGAGCTCCTACGAGCAGTACTTC,CASSSRQSSYEQYF
TRBJ1-2,TRBV7-2,14,.,.,TGTGCCAGCAGCTTTTACGGGACTCAAGATGGCTACACCTTC,CASSFYGTQDGYTF
TRBJ1-4,TRBV10-1,13,TRBD1,.,TGCGCCAGCAGGATCCAGGGGGGACAAAAACTGTTTTTT,CASRIQGGQKLFF
TRBJ2-7,TRBV30,12,.,.,TGTGCCTGGAGTGGGGGGGCCTACGAGCAGTACTTC,CAWSGGAYEQYF
TRBJ2-7,TRBV7-2,15,TRBD2,.,TGTGCCAGCAGCCCGCGAGCGGGAAATGGGTACGAGCAGTACTTC,CASSPRAGNGYEQYF
TRBJ2-3,TRBV5-1,15,.,.,TGCGCCAGCAGCTTGGGAGGAAGAAGCACAGATACGCAGTATTTT,CASSLGGRSTDTQYF
TRBJ2-7,TRBV27,14,.,.,TGTGCCAGCAGTTTGGACATGGGGACCTACGAGCAGTACTTC,CASSLDMGTYEQYF
TRBJ1-5,TRBV30,12,.,few,TGTGCCTGGAGCGAAGCCGGTCGTCGCCAGCATTTT,CAWSEAGRRQHF
TRBJ2-5,TRBV5-4,16,TRBD2,.,TGTGCCAGCACCGGAGGGCGGGGGGCGTACCAAGAGACCCAGTACTTC,CASTGGRGAYQETQYF
TRBJ2-7,TRBV6-6,13,.,.,TGTGCCAGCAGTAGCCTTGACAGGAACGAGCAGTACTTC,CASSSLDRNEQYF
TRBJ1-5,TRBV6-2/TRBV6-3,16,.,.,TGTGCCAGCACCCCCCGGCGGGGGTTGAGCAATCAGCCCCAGCATTTT,CASTPRRGLSNQPQHF
TRBJ1-6,TRBV5-1,16,.,.,TGCGCCAGCAGCTTGGGGTCAGGGCTCTATAATTCACCCCTCCACTTT,CASSLGSGLYNSPLHF
TRBJ2-1,TRBV2,11,.,.,TGTGCCAGCTTAGTCTACAATGAGCAGTTCTTC,CASLVYNEQFF
TRBJ1-3,TRBV6-8,15,TRBD1,.,TGTGCCAGCAGACCAGGGGACAGCTCTGGAAACACCATATATTTT,CASRPGDSSGNTIYF